The 17 T cell receptor beta chains below were found in one sample sequenced in a study of technical replicates of blood from a few donors. The protocol was immunoSEQ multiplex PCR, while the TCRdb copy is restricted to in-frame clones and leaves out a portion. Counted here are some 75,000 clones, 96% occurring once; the ten biggest clones make up about 0.31%. The source material was T cells isolated from PBMCs. These receptors all come from a human donor in good health.

V gene TRBV27 combines with J gene TRBJ1-1; D is perhaps TRBD1 (6 bases). V was trimmed by 3 bases and J by 4 bases, leaving 9 bases between them. CDR3 length: 13 amino acids. Germline-derived CDR1 and CDR2 are MNHEY and SMNVEV (reference sequence). The CDR3 nucleotides read TGTGCCAGCAGTTTGGGCAGGGGCACTGAAGCTTTCTTT. This sequence encodes CASSLGRGTEAFF.

The chain carries TRBV6-5 and TRBJ1-1; D not certain. Trimming left V 5 bases short and J 3 bases short, with 10 bases between. The germline gives CDR1 MNHEY, CDR2 SVGAGI. CDR3 length: 13 residues. The CDR3 is CASSPNSHTEAFF. CDR3 nucleotide sequence: TGTGCCAGCAGTCCCAATAGTCACACTGAAGCTTTCTTT.

V usage is TRBV11-3 and J usage is TRBJ2-1; D remains ambiguous. V dropped 0 bases and J dropped 4 bases, with 7 bases sitting between them. The CDR3 is 14 amino acids. CDR1 SGHNT and CDR2 YENEEA come from the germline V gene. The CDR3 DNA reads TGTGCCAGCAGCTTAGACAGTGTGTACAATGAGCAGTTCTTC. Protein product: CASSLDSVYNEQFF.

This chain connects TRBV7-6 to TRBJ2-3; 11 nucleotides match TRBD2. Germline assignment: CDR1 SGHVS and CDR2 FNYEAQ. CDR3 length equals 18 residues. The junction had 13 bases not matched to a gene; V was cut back by 6 bases and J by 2 bases. The CDR3 sequence: CASSSGGVRRTPTDTQYF. The CDR3 bases are TGTGCCAGCAGTAGCGGGGGGGTAAGACGGACACCCACAGATACGCAGTATTTT.

This chain links TRBV11-3 with TRBJ2-7; D is perhaps TRBD2 (5 bases). Germline V CDR1 and CDR2: SGHNT, YENEEA. V lost 3 bases to trimming and J lost 3 bases, with 18 bases between them. The CDR3 has 16 amino acids. CDR3 in amino acids: CASSLILGEFGYEQYF. The CDR3 DNA sequence: TGTGCCAGCAGCTTGATTCTCGGGGAGTTTGGCTACGAGCAGTACTTC. Complete variable domain (other parts from reference TRBV11-3 and TRBJ2-7): EAGVVQSPRYKIIEKKQPVAFWCNPISGHNTLYWYLQNLGQGPELLIRYENEEAVDDSQLPKDRFSAERLKGVDSTLKIQPAELGDSAVYLCASSLILGEFGYEQYFGPGTRLTVT.

The chain joins TRBV12-5 to TRBJ1-2, with D perhaps TRBD1 (6 bases). Trimming left V 6 bases short and J 4 bases short, with 15 bases between. The CDR3 runs 14 residues. Germline V gene lookup returns CDR1 LGHNT and CDR2 FRNRAP. In DNA, the CDR3 is TGTGCTAGTGGCCATAAACAGGGAACCTATGGCTACACCTTC. This codes for CASGHKQGTYGYTF.

The gene calls are TRBV9 and TRBJ2-2; D might be TRBD2 (5 bases). Trimming cost V 3 bases and J 7 bases, with 16 bases left between them. The CDR3 spans 15 residues. The germline CDR1 and CDR2 sequences are SGDLS and YYNGEE. CDR3 sequence: CASSGGDRVGGELFF. The CDR3 DNA is TGTGCCAGCAGCGGGGGAGATCGGGTTGGCGGGGAGCTGTTTTTT.

The chain couples TRBV11-2 to TRBJ2-7, with D perhaps TRBD1 (6 bases). CDR1 is SGHAT, CDR2 FQNNGV, per germline. Trimming removed 1 base from V and 4 bases from J, with 14 bases in between. The CDR3 is 15 amino acids. CDR3 nucleotide sequence: TGTGCCAGCAGCTTAGGGCAGGGGAGTGGGTACGAGCAGTACTTC. It specifies CASSLGQGSGYEQYF.

The rearrangement links TRBV7-9 to TRBJ2-3; 11 bases match TRBD2. The CDR3 extends over 16 amino acids. The germline gives CDR1 SEHNR, CDR2 FQNEAQ (reference sequence). Trimming removed 4 bases from V and 1 base from J; junction bases left unmatched: 4. The CDR3, as DNA: TGTGCCAGCAGCTCTCTAGCGGGAGGCCGCACAGATACGCAGTATTTT. It yields the protein CASSSLAGGRTDTQYF.

V usage is TRBV11-2 and J usage is TRBJ2-7; no clear D. The CDR3 spans 13 residues. V dropped 3 bases and J dropped 3 bases, with 9 bases sitting between them. The germline V gene has CDR1 SGHAT and CDR2 FQNNGV. The CDR3 DNA sequence: TGTGCCAGCAGCTTGTCAGGAATCTACGAGCAGTACTTC. This gives the protein CASSLSGIYEQYF. The entire variable domain, with the rest obtained from reference TRBV11-2 and TRBJ2-7, is as follows: EAGVAQSPRYKIIEKRQSVAFWCNPISGHATLYWYQQILGQGPKLLIQFQNNGVVDDSQLPKDRFSAERLKGVDSTLKIQPAKLEDSAVYLCASSLSGIYEQYFGPGTRLTVT.

The chain is built from TRBV5-1 and TRBJ1-4; 9 nucleotides match TRBD1. Germline assignment: CDR1 SGHRS and CDR2 YFSETQ. The CDR3 consists of 15 residues. V lost 3 bases and J lost 7; bases outside the gene matches: 7. The CDR3 region is CASSYRTGEIEKLFF. Here the CDR3 DNA reads TGCGCCAGCAGCTACCGGACAGGGGAGATTGAAAAACTGTTTTTT.

The CDR3 sequence is CASSLGPTTGNIQYF. The CDR3 coding sequence is TGTGCCAGCAGCTTAGGCCCCACGACAGGGAACATTCAGTACTTC. This chain uses TRBV11-2 with TRBJ2-4, with TRBD1 matching over 7 bases. This CDR3 is 15 amino acids long. V shed 1 base and J 7 bases; nucleotides not matched to a gene: 7. Germline CDR1 is SGHAT and CDR2 is FQNNGV.

The V and J genes are TRBV28 and TRBJ1-1, with no clear D. The CDR3 is 13 residues long. In germline, CDR1 is MDHEN, CDR2 SYDVKM. The V end lost 3 bases, the J end lost 1 base, and 6 bases lay between the germline ends. The CDR3 DNA follows: TGTGCCAGCAGTTTCGCGGGGAACACTGAAGCTTTCTTT. This gives the protein CASSFAGNTEAFF.

The CDR3 bases are TGTGCCAGCAGCCTAAGGACAAGCTATGGCTACACCTTC. This codes for CASSLRTSYGYTF. This chain links TRBV9 with TRBJ1-2; TRBD1 might be the D (5 bases). The V and J ends lost 4 bases and 4 bases respectively, with 11 bases between them. CDR3 length equals 13 residues. Per germline, CDR1 SGDLS and CDR2 YYNGEE.

This chain joins TRBV7-9 and TRBJ1-1; 8 bases fit TRBD1. CDR1 is SEHNR and CDR2 is FQNEAQ in the germline V gene (reference sequence). V lost 3 bases, J lost 8 bases, and 2 bases stayed unmatched. There are 12 residues in the CDR3. Written as DNA, the CDR3 is TGTGCCAGCAGCTTGGGGACAGGAGAAGCTTTCTTT. Residues: CASSLGTGEAFF. Using reference TRBV7-9 and TRBJ1-1 for the parts outside the CDR3, the full variable domain is DTGVSQNPRHKITKRGQNVTFRCDPISEHNRLYWYRQTLGQGPEFLTYFQNEAQLEKSRLLSDRFSAERPKGSFSTLEIQRTEQGDSAMYLCASSLGTGEAFFGQGTRLTVV.

The chain carries TRBV7-8 and TRBJ2-2; D remains ambiguous. Trimming pared 1 base from V and 6 bases from J, leaving 3 bases between. Per germline, CDR1 SGHVS and CDR2 FQNEAQ. The CDR3 totals 12 residues. The CDR3 loop is CASSLEPGELFF. The DNA for the CDR3 is TGTGCCAGCAGCTTAGAGCCCGGGGAGCTGTTTTTT.

This clone was detected once. The chain recombines TRBV6-5 with TRBJ1-4, with 8 nucleotides matching TRBD1. The length of the CDR3 is 14 residues. V dropped 2 bases and J dropped 10; count of bases not matched to a gene: 6. CDR1 is MNHEY, CDR2 SVGAGI, per germline. DNA of the CDR3: TGTGCCAGCAGTTACGTGACAGGGGCGGGAAAACTGTTTTTT. As protein: CASSYVTGAGKLFF.